This entry concerns a single T cell receptor (beta chain). MiXCR was run by TCRdb on the 5' RACE reads, yielding one entry per CDR3 protein. The profile covers roughly 240,000 distinct CDR3 sequences, with more than 25% appearing a single time and 4% to 5% taken by the ten largest. The CDR3 is 15 amino acids. V lost 3 bases and J 3 bases, leaving 14 bases between the germline ends. The germline V gene has CDR1 SGHRS and CDR2 YFSETQ. These data belong to a study of CD8 T cells in ankylosing spondylitis. The material sequenced was blood, either unsorted or a sorted T cell fraction (not recorded which). This receptor was identified in a male donor with ankylosing spondylitis or in good health (not recorded which). The chain employs TRBV5-1 and TRBJ2-3, with D possibly matching TRBD2 (5 bases). The CDR3 sequence is CASSYGKGGTDTQYF. The CDR3 bases are TGCGCCAGCAGCTACGGGAAAGGTGGGACAGATACGCAGTATTTT. The whole variable domain, remainder taken from reference TRBV5-1 and TRBJ2-3, is KAGVTQTPRYLIKTRGQQVTLSCSPISGHRSVSWYQQTPGQGLQFLFEYFSETQRNKGNFPGRFSGRQFSNSRSEMNVSTLELGDSALYLCASSYGKGGTDTQYFGPGTRLTVL.